The present entry profiles one T cell receptor beta chain with its context. The data were obtained in a study of blood T cell repertoires in COVID-19. Libraries were prepared by immunoSEQ multiplex PCR; TCRdb keeps only in-frame clonotypes and omits some of them. The profile shows some 35,000 clones, approximately 86% of them singletons. Germline CDR1 is LGHDT and CDR2 is YNNKEL (reference sequence). V was trimmed by 1 base and J by 2 bases, leaving 12 bases between them. This CDR3 is 15 amino acids long. This receptor was identified in a man in his sixties or seventies with acute or convalescent COVID-19. The genes are TRBV3-1 (or the pseudogene TRBV3-2) and TRBJ2-7; the D is unclear. Input material: peripheral blood. CDR3 sequence: CASSQGRSPTYEQYF. Written as DNA, the CDR3 is TGTGCCAGCAGCCAAGGGCGTAGCCCTACCTACGAGCAGTACTTC.